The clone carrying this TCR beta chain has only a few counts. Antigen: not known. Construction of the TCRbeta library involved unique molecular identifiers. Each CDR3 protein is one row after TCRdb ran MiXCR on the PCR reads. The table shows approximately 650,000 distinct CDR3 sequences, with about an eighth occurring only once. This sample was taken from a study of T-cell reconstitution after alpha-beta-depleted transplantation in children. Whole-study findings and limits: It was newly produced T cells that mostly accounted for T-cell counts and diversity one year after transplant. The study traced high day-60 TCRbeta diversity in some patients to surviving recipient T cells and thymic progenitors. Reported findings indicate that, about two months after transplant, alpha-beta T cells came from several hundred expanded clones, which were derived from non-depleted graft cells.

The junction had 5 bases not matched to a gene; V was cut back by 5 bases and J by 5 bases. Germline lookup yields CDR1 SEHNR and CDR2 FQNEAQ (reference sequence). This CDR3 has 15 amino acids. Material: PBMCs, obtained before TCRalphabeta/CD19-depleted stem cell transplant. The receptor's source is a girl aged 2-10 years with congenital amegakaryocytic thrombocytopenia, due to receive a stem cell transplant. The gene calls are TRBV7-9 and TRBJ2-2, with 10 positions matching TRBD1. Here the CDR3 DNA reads TGTGCCAGCAGCCCCCGGGACAGGGGAACCGGGGAGCTGTTTTTT. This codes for CASSPRDRGTGELFF. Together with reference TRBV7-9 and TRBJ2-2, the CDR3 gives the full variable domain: DTGVSQNPRHKITKRGQNVTFRCDPISEHNRLYWYRQTLGQGPEFLTYFQNEAQLEKSRLLSDRFSAERPKGSFSTLEIQRTEQGDSAMYLCASSPRDRGTGELFFGEGSRLTVL.